This T cell receptor (beta chain) derives from a study of blood T cell repertoires in COVID-19. Study-level background: COVID-19 samples collected from the United States, Italy and Spain covered acute and convalescent phases. Sources were T cells, B-cell-depleted T cells, or PBMCs; the material itself was cDNA or gDNA.

Authors' processing steps: How many nucleated cells were present was estimated from reference gene primer amplification. Repertoires were generated with immunoSEQ multiplex PCR, while TCRdb's copy carries only in-frame clones and drops some. The V and J calls and clone size come from that table; D and trimming were worked out from the DNA. Of about 26,000 clones listed, around 90% were seen once; the top ten hold 11%. The CDR3 spans 14 residues. V was pared by 6 bases and J by 8 bases, with 19 bases between. Germline CDR1 is KGHSH and CDR2 is LQKENI. This receptor was taken from a man between 65 and 79 years old with acute or convalescent COVID-19. Sequenced material: peripheral blood. The chain uses TRBV18 and TRBJ1-1, with a possible D match to TRBD1 (5 bases). In DNA form, the CDR3 reads TGTGCCAGCTCGCCCGACAGTGGTACTTCGGAAGCTTTCTTT. Translating gives CASSPDSGTSEAFF.